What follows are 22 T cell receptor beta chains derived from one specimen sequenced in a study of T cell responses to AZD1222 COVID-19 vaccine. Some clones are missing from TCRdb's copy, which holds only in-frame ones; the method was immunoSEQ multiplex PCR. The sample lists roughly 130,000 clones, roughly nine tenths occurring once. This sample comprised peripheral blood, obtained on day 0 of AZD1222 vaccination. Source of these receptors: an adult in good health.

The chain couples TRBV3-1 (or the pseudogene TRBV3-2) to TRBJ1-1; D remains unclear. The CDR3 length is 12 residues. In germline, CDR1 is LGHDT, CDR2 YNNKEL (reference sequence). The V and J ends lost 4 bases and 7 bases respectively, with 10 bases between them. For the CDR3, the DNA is TGTGCCAGCAGCCCCGGGGAGCTTGAAGCTTTCTTT. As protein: CASSPGELEAFF.

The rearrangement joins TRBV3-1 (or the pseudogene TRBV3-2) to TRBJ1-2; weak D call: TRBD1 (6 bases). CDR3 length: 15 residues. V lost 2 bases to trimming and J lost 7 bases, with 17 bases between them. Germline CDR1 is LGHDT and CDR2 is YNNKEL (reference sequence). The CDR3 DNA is TGTGCCAGCAGCCAAAGGGGGGGGCAGTCGCGTGGCTACACCTTC. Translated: CASSQRGGQSRGYTF.

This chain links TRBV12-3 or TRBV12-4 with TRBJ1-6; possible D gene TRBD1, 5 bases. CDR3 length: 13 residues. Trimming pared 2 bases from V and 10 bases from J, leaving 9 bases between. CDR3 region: CASSLKGRSPLHF. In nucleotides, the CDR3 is TGTGCCAGCAGTTTAAAGGGGAGATCACCCCTCCACTTT.

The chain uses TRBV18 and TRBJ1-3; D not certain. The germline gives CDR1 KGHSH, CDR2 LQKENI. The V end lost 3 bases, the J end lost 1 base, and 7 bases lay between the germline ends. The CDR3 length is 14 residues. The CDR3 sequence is CASSPAVSGNTIYF. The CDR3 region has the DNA TGTGCCAGCTCACCGGCGGTATCTGGAAACACCATATATTTT.

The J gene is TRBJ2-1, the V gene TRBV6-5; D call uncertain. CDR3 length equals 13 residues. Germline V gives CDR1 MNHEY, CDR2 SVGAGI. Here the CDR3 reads CAGGPDSYNEQFF. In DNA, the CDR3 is TGTGCAGGCGGCCCTGACTCCTACAATGAGCAGTTCTTC.

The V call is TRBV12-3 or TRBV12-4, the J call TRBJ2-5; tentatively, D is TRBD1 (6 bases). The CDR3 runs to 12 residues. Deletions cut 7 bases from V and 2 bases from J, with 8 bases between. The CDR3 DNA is TGTGCCAGCAATACAGGGCAAGAGACCCAGTACTTC. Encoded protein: CASNTGQETQYF.

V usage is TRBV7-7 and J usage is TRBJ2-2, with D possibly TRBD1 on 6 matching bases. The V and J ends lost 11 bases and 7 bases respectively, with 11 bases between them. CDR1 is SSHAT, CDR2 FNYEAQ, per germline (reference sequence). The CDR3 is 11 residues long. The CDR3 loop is CAVRGGGELFF. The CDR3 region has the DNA TGTGCCGTCCGAGGGGGCGGGGAGCTGTTTTTT.

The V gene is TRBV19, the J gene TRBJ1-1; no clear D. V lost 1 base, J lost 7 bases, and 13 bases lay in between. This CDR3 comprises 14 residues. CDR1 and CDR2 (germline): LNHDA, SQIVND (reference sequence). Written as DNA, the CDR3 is TGTGCCAGTAGTATAGTTGGTCAGAAAGGTGAAGCTTTCTTT. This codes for CASSIVGQKGEAFF.

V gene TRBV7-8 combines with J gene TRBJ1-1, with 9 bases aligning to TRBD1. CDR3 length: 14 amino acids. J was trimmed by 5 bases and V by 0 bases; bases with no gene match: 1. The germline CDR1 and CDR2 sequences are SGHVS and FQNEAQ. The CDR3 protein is CASSLAGQGTEAFF. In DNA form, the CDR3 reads TGTGCCAGCAGCTTAGCCGGACAGGGGACTGAAGCTTTCTTT.

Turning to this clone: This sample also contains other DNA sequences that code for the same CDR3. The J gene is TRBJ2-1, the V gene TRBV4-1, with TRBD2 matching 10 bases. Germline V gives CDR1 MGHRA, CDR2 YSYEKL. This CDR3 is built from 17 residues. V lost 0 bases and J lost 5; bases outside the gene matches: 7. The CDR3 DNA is TGCGCCAGCAGCCAAGATTGGGCTAGCGGGGGTAACAATGAGCAGTTCTTC. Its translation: CASSQDWASGGNNEQFF.

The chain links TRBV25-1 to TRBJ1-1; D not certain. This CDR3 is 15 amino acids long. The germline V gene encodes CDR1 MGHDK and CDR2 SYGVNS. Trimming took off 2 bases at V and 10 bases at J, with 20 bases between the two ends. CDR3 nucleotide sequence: TGTGCCAGCAGTGAAAGATTTAACGGGGTCGGGAGAGCTTTCTTT. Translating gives CASSERFNGVGRAFF.

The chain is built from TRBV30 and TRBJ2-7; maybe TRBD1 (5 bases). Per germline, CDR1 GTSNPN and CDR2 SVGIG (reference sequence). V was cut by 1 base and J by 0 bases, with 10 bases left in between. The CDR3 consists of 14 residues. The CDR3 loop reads CAWSDNRYSYEQYF. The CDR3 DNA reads TGTGCCTGGAGTGACAACAGGTACTCCTACGAGCAGTACTTC.

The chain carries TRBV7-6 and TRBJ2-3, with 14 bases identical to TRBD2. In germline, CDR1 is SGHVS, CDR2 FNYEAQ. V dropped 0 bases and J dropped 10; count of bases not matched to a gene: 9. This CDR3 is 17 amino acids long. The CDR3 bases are TGTGCCAGCAGCTTAGCGGGGACTAGCGGGGGAGGGCATGCGCAGTATTTT. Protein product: CASSLAGTSGGGHAQYF.

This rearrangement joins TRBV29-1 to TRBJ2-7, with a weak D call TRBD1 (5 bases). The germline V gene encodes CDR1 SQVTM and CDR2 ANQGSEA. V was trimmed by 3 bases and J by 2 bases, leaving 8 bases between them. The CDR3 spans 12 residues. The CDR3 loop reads CSVEAGTYEQYF. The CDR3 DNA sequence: TGCAGCGTTGAGGCAGGGACCTACGAGCAGTACTTC.

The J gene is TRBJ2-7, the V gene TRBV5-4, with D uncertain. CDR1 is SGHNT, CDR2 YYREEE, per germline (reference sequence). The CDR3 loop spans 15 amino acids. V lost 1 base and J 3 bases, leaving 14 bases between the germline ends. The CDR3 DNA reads TGTGCCAGCAGCTTGACGGTTAGTGGAGTCTACGAGCAGTACTTC. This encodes CASSLTVSGVYEQYF.

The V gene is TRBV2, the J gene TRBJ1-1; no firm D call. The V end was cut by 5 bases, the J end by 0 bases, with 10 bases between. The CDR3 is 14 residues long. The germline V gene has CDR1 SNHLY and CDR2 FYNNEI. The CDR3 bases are TGTGCCAGCAGTCAACGAAGGGTGAACACTGAAGCTTTCTTT. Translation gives CASSQRRVNTEAFF.

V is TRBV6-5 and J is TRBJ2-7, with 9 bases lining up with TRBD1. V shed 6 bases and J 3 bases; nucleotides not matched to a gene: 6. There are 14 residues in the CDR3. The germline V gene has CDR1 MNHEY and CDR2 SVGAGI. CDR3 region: CASRPGQGFYEQYF. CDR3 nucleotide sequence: TGTGCCAGCAGGCCGGGACAGGGTTTCTACGAGCAGTACTTC.

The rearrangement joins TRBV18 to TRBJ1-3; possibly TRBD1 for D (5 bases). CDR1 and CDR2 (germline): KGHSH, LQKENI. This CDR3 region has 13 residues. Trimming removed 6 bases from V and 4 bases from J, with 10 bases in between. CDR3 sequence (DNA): TGTGCCAGCTCCCCAGACAGAGGAAACACCATATATTTT. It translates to CASSPDRGNTIYF.

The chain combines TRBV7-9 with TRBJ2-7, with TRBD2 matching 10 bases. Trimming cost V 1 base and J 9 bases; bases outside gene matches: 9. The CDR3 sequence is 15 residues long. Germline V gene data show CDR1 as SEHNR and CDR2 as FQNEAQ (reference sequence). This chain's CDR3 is CASSLGTSGAQRQYF. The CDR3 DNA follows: TGTGCCAGCAGCTTAGGGACTAGCGGTGCACAGCGGCAGTACTTC.

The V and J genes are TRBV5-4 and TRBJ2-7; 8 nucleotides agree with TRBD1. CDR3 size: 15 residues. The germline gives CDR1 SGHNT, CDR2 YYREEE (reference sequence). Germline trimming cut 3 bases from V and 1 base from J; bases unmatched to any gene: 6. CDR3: CASSSGQELSYEQYF. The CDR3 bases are TGTGCCAGCAGCTCGGGACAGGAGTTATCCTACGAGCAGTACTTC.

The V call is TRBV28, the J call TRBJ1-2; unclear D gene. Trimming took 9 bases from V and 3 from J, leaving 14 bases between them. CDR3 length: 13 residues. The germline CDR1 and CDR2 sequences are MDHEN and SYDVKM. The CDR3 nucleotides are TGTGCCAGTCGGACGCCCTCCGACTATGGCTACACCTTC. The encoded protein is CASRTPSDYGYTF.

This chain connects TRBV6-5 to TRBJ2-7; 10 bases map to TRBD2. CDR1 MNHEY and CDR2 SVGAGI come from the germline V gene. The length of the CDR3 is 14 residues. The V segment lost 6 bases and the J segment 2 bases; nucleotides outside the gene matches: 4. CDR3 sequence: CASRRTSGPYEQYF. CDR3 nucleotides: TGTGCCAGCAGGAGGACTAGCGGCCCCTACGAGCAGTACTTC.